The clone carrying this T cell receptor beta chain came up a few times. V lost 0 bases to trimming and J lost 0 bases; unmatched junction nucleotides: 2. Germline CDR1 is SGHRS and CDR2 is YFSETQ. CDR3 length: 15 residues. This entry is derived from a study of T cells after yellow fever vaccination. MiXCR was run by TCRdb on the 5' RACE reads, yielding one entry per CDR3 protein. The sample yields roughly 250,000 distinct CDR3 sequences, roughly 13% seen once. The receptor's source is a man in his thirties or forties who received the YFV17D yellow fever vaccine. Here the sequenced sample was CD4+ T cells sorted from PBMCs, taken 45 days after the yellow fever booster vaccination. This chain connects TRBV5-1 to TRBJ2-5; 7 bases map to TRBD1. CDR3 region: CASSLDRGHQETQYF. CDR3 nucleotides: TGCGCCAGCAGCTTGGACAGGGGACACCAAGAGACCCAGTACTTC.